Below, one T cell receptor (beta chain) is given with its context. TCRdb's table, derived via immunoSEQ multiplex PCR, lists solely in-frame clones and lacks some. The sample contains over 100,000 clones, 93% of which appear only once. The entry originates in a study of OX40 agonist ivuxolimab in advanced cancers. The CDR3 is 17 residues long. The germline CDR1 and CDR2 sequences are SEHNR and FQNEAQ (reference sequence). The ends lost 5 bases at V and 1 base at J; junction bases unmatched: 12. This specimen consisted of CD4+ or CD8+ T cells sorted from blood, obtained in a trial of the OX40 agonist ivuxolimab. The TCR sequence derives from an adult with an advanced solid tumor such as melanoma, head and neck, liver or kidney cancer. The chain combines TRBV7-9 with TRBJ1-1; 8 bases are a match to TRBD1. CDR3 coding DNA: TGTGCCAGCAGCCGGACAGGGCTCACCAGGGGGAACACTGAAGCTTTCTTT. The encoded protein is CASSRTGLTRGNTEAFF.